The TCR beta chain described here comes from a study of shared clonotypes between healthy human individuals. Study-wide results and caveats: What rarefaction showed was incomplete sorted-subset sequencing despite large depth. About 5% of naive CD4 clonotypes were shared across a few donors.

There are 18 residues in the CDR3. Germline CDR1 ENHRY, CDR2 SYGVKD. Germline trimming cut 5 bases from V and 0 bases from J; bases unmatched to any gene: 12. Worth noting for this clone: The antigen remains undetermined.

The naive CD8 population came from CD45RO-negative cells selected for CCR7, without terminally differentiated effector memory CD45RA+ cells. As originally analysed: Quality scores were absent from the junction-only immunoSEQ sequences, so filtering differed. Sequenced by immunoSEQ multiplex PCR; TCRdb stores in-frame clones only, minus some. That table furnishes V, J and clone size, whereas the DNA furnished D and trimming. The table includes about 2 million clones, approximately 94% detected once. The sequencing input was naive CD8+ T cells sorted from blood. This chain uses TRBV10-3 with TRBJ2-3; 9 bases map to TRBD1. The TCR originated in a man aged 18 to 30 in good health. CDR3 sequence reads: CAISNRDRVEQSTDTQYF. CDR3 nucleotide sequence: TGTGCCATCAGTAACCGGGACAGGGTAGAGCAAAGCACAGATACGCAGTATTTT.